Presented here are 17 T cell receptor beta chains from one specimen sequenced in a study of T cell changes during pregnancy in multiple sclerosis. Produced via immunoSEQ multiplex PCR; TCRdb's table is partial and in-frame only. The table shows around 100,000 clones, with roughly 90% occurring only once. This material consisted of peripheral blood, taken after pregnancy. These receptor sequences come from a female donor with multiple sclerosis, enrolled in a pregnancy study.

The rearrangement uses TRBV18 and TRBJ2-3; a weak D match, TRBD2 (6 bases). V lost 0 bases and J lost 1, with 8 bases in between. This CDR3 region has 15 residues. CDR1 and CDR2 (germline): KGHSH, LQKENI. CDR3 sequence (DNA): TGTGCCAGCTCACCACCGTCGGGGGGCACAGATACGCAGTATTTT. Translation: CASSPPSGGTDTQYF.

V and J are TRBV7-8 and TRBJ1-6, with no clear D. CDR1 SGHVS and CDR2 FQNEAQ come from the germline V gene. V was trimmed by 2 bases and J by 9 bases, leaving 14 bases between them. The CDR3 loop spans 15 amino acids. CDR3 DNA: TGTGCCAGCAGCTTACAACCAGATGGCGGTTCACCCCTCCACTTT. Translation gives CASSLQPDGGSPLHF. The variable domain in full, with the rest retrieved from reference TRBV7-8 and TRBJ1-6, is GAGVSQSPRYKVAKRGQDVALRCDPISGHVSLFWYQQALGQGPEFLTYFQNEAQLDKSGLPSDRFFAERPEGSVSTLKIQRTQQEDSAVYLCASSLQPDGGSPLHFGNGTRLTVT.

The gene calls are TRBV7-6 and TRBJ2-1; TRBD2 agrees at 10 bases. CDR3 length: 15 residues. The germline V gene encodes CDR1 SGHVS and CDR2 FNYEAQ. J lost 3 bases, V lost 3 bases, and 2 bases had no gene match. This chain's CDR3 is CASSLVAGGYNEQFF. DNA of the CDR3: TGTGCCAGCAGCTTGGTAGCGGGAGGCTACAATGAGCAGTTCTTC.

The chain combines TRBV6-1 with TRBJ2-3, with a weak D call TRBD1 (6 bases). The CDR3 length is 15 residues. Germline CDR1 reads MNHNS; CDR2 reads SASEGT. The ends were cut back, 1 base at V and 1 base at J, with 9 bases in the middle. CDR3 sequence (DNA): TGTGCCAGCAGTGAAGTTGCAGGGGGCACAGATACGCAGTATTTT. Translation gives CASSEVAGGTDTQYF.

In DNA, the CDR3 is TGTGCCAGCAGCAAGACCCCGGACAGAAATAGCAATCAGCCCCAGCATTTT. Translating gives CASSKTPDRNSNQPQHF. The rearrangement links TRBV7-2 to TRBJ1-5; TRBD1 is a possible D gene (6 bases). This CDR3 contains 17 residues. The ends were cut back, 5 bases at V and 0 bases at J, with 17 bases in the middle. CDR1 and CDR2 from the germline V gene are SGHTA and FQGNSA. Based on the CDR3 plus reference TRBV7-2 and TRBJ1-5, the full variable domain is GAGVSQSPSNKVTEKGKDVELRCDPISGHTALYWYRQSLGQGLEFLIYFQGNSAPDKSGLPSDRFSAERTGGSVSTLTIQRTQQEDSAVYLCASSKTPDRNSNQPQHFGDGTRLSIL.

This clone appeared a single time. The V gene is TRBV29-1, the J gene TRBJ1-1, with a weak D call TRBD1 (6 bases). From germline, CDR1 is SQVTM and CDR2 ANQGSEA. Trimming left V 4 bases short and J 1 base short, with 13 bases between. The CDR3 sequence is 14 residues long. The CDR3 sequence is CSVVGEDRNTEAFF. The CDR3 region has the DNA TGCAGCGTTGTAGGAGAGGACAGGAACACTGAAGCTTTCTTT.

This clone is a singleton in its sample. The chain uses TRBV7-9 and TRBJ2-2; D is unresolved. The CDR3 length is 13 residues. Germline CDR1 and CDR2: SEHNR and FQNEAQ (reference sequence). V gave up 6 bases and J gave up 8 bases, with 13 bases separating them. The chain's CDR3 is CASRLLAGGELFF. The CDR3 DNA sequence: TGTGCCAGCAGACTCCTCGCCGGGGGGGAGCTGTTTTTT.

The chain has TRBV9 and TRBJ1-1, with 10 nucleotides matching TRBD1. The CDR3 has 18 residues. CDR1 is SGDLS and CDR2 is YYNGEE in the germline V gene. The J segment lost 3 bases and the V segment lost 4 bases, leaving 15 bases of the junction unmatched. The CDR3 DNA follows: TGTGCCAGCAGCCCACTCCCCCGGGACAGGGGAGTGGACACTGAAGCTTTCTTT. This sequence encodes CASSPLPRDRGVDTEAFF.

This sequence joins TRBV28 and TRBJ2-2; 7 positions agree with TRBD2. The CDR3 sequence is 15 residues long. Germline CDR1 reads MDHEN; CDR2 reads SYDVKM. The V gene end was trimmed by 5 bases and the J gene end by 8 bases; junction bases not matched to a gene: 11. CDR3 residues: CASSPGTTMEGELFF. In DNA form, the CDR3 reads TGTGCCAGCAGTCCGGGGACTACTATGGAGGGGGAGCTGTTTTTT.

The chain carries TRBV9 and TRBJ2-3; the match to TRBD2 covers 9 bases. V shed 0 bases, J shed 3 bases, and the junction held 5 bases outside the gene matches. The CDR3 has 16 amino acids. CDR1 is SGDLS and CDR2 is YYNGEE in the germline V gene. CDR3 in amino acids: CASSVGGGRGTDTQYF. The CDR3 DNA is TGTGCCAGCAGCGTAGGGGGCGGGAGGGGGACAGATACGCAGTATTTT.

This chain uses TRBV2 with TRBJ2-7; 9 bases agree with TRBD1. The CDR3 has 12 amino acids. V shed 9 bases, J shed 6 bases, and the junction held 6 bases outside the gene matches. Germline V gene lookup returns CDR1 SNHLY and CDR2 FYNNEI. Here the CDR3 reads CASGQGFGEQYF. The CDR3 DNA sequence: TGTGCCAGTGGACAGGGGTTCGGCGAGCAGTACTTC. Full variable domain (rest looked up from reference TRBV2 and TRBJ2-7): EPEVTQTPSHQVTQMGQEVILRCVPISNHLYFYWYRQILGQKVEFLVSFYNNEISEKSEIFDDQFSVERPDGSNFTLKIRSTKLEDSAMYFCASGQGFGEQYFGPGTRLTVT.

The V call is TRBV27, the J call TRBJ1-2, with 10 bases aligning to TRBD1. The CDR3 sequence is 15 residues long. The germline V gene has CDR1 MNHEY and CDR2 SMNVEV (reference sequence). V dropped 4 bases and J dropped 5; count of bases not matched to a gene: 7. The CDR3 loop is CASSSRDRGVYGYTF. CDR3 bases: TGTGCCAGCAGTTCCCGGGACAGGGGAGTTTATGGCTACACCTTC.

V and J are TRBV19 and TRBJ1-2, with D possibly being TRBD1 (5 bases). Trimming removed 5 bases at V and 1 base at J, with 14 bases between. The CDR3 is made up of 15 amino acids. Per germline, CDR1 LNHDA and CDR2 SQIVND (reference sequence). CDR3 nucleotide sequence: TGTGCCAGTAGTCCAGGGAGGACTCTTAACTATGGCTACACCTTC. Encoded protein: CASSPGRTLNYGYTF.

This chain joins TRBV19 and TRBJ2-1; D is unclear. V lost 5 bases and J 7 bases, leaving 21 bases between the germline ends. CDR3 length: 16 residues. The germline V gene encodes CDR1 LNHDA and CDR2 SQIVND (reference sequence). CDR3: CASSGRGLLDTNEQFF. CDR3 sequence (DNA): TGTGCCAGTAGTGGGCGTGGGCTACTTGACACGAATGAGCAGTTCTTC.

V and J are TRBV6-5 and TRBJ1-5; 7 bases agree with TRBD1. J was trimmed by 1 base and V by 4 bases; bases with no gene match: 1. The CDR3 is 14 amino acids. Germline assignment: CDR1 MNHEY and CDR2 SVGAGI. The chain's CDR3 is CASSWGQSNQPQHF. CDR3 coding DNA: TGTGCCAGCAGTTGGGGACAGAGCAATCAGCCCCAGCATTTT.

The chain joins TRBV7-9 to TRBJ2-3; 9 bases map to TRBD2. V shed 2 bases and J 5 bases; nucleotides not matched to a gene: 8. The CDR3 extends over 16 amino acids. The germline V gene has CDR1 SEHNR and CDR2 FQNEAQ (reference sequence). CDR3 in amino acids: CASSLSWRGGQDTQYF. The CDR3 DNA follows: TGTGCCAGCAGCTTAAGTTGGCGGGGGGGCCAAGATACGCAGTATTTT.

The chain is built from TRBV10-3 and TRBJ1-5; a weak D match, TRBD1 (5 bases). Trimming removed 0 bases from V and 5 bases from J, with 17 bases in between. The CDR3 is made up of 17 amino acids. The germline V gene encodes CDR1 ENHRY and CDR2 SYGVKD. The DNA for the CDR3 is TGTGCCATCAGTGAGTCAGGTGTGGGGGGTTGGGATCAGCCCCAGCATTTT. This encodes CAISESGVGGWDQPQHF.